The present entry profiles one T cell receptor (beta chain) with its context. Antigen specificity is unknown. This entry comes from a study of cytomegalovirus exposure and HLA in healthy donors. Repertoires were generated with immunoSEQ multiplex PCR, while TCRdb's copy carries only in-frame clones and drops some. The data hold 85,000 to 90,000 clones, with roughly 97% observed a single time. Whole-study findings and limits: Researchers counted over 150 TCR beta chains as cytomegalovirus-associated. High specificity and sensitivity for cytomegalovirus status were reported for the classifier.

Sequenced: PBMCs. The receptor's source is a man younger than 35 in good health and CMV-seronegative.

The CDR3, as DNA: TGTGCTAGTGGCTCTGGGGAGGTCTCAGATACGCAGTATTTT. Its translation is CASGSGEVSDTQYF. The chain employs TRBV12-5 and TRBJ2-3; TRBD2 might be the D (6 bases). The CDR3 spans 14 residues. V lost 6 bases and J 4 bases, leaving 14 bases between the germline ends. Germline V gives CDR1 LGHNT, CDR2 FRNRAP.